This TCR beta chain was observed in a study of Graves' ophthalmopathy and Graves' hyperthyroidism. The germline V gene has CDR1 DFQATT and CDR2 SNEGSKA (reference sequence). V shed 5 bases and J shed 6 bases, with 13 bases lying between them. The CDR3 loop spans 12 amino acids. RNA transcripts were the template, and TCR beta CDR3 regions were amplified from them. HTBI-primed RT-PCR formed the first round, and a multiplex PCR formed the second. Each CDR3 protein gets one entry after TCRdb re-called the multiplex PCR reads with MiXCR. The sample shows approximately 500,000 distinct CDR3 sequences, approximately 15% of them seen only once. This clonotype was seen many times.

V is TRBV20-1 and J is TRBJ1-1, with unresolved D. The TCR originated in a woman aged 25 to 45 with Graves' ophthalmopathy. The material sequenced was blood. This CDR3 reads CSAGPGFPEAFF. The CDR3 nucleotides read TGCAGTGCTGGTCCGGGGTTCCCTGAAGCTTTCTTT.